A selection of T cell receptor beta chains follows, all from one sample in a study of chemoradiotherapy in HPV16-positive cancers. The protocol was immunoSEQ multiplex PCR, while the TCRdb copy is restricted to in-frame clones and leaves out a portion. The table shows under 20,000 clones, with approximately 79% occurring only once. This material was obtained from a patient who underwent chemoradiotherapy. The receptors derive from a human donor with HPV-associated anogenital cancer. The CDR3 runs from the conserved cysteine through the conserved F or W. D genes are given only for firm matches. A row's size may be missing; if present it is once, few, many or a size class.

TRBV27	NA	TRBJ2-2	TRBD1	TGTGCCAGCAGCCACGGACAGGGGGCGTTCGGGGAGCTGTTTTTT	CASSHGQGAFGELFF
TRBV7-2	NA	TRBJ1-6	NA	TGTGCCAGCAGCTTAGGTTCTCCGGGTGATAATTCACCCCTCCACTTT	CASSLGSPGDNSPLHF
TRBV4-3	NA	TRBJ2-1	NA	TGCGCCAGCAGCCAGGAGGGGGAAATCAGAAATGAGCAGTTCTTC	CASSQEGEIRNEQFF
TRBV7-9	NA	TRBJ2-1	TRBD2	TGTGCCACGAATGACCGGGGGGGCAGTAGGGATGAGCAGTTCTTC	CATNDRGGSRDEQFF
TRBV7-9	NA	TRBJ2-2	TRBD1	TGTGCCAGCAGCTCGGGACAGGGGGCGCGGGCCGGGGAGCTGTTTTTT	CASSSGQGARAGELFF
TRBV19	NA	TRBJ1-5	TRBD1	TGTGCCAGTAGTACTCACCGACAGGGGGTGGGTCAGCCCCAGCATTTT	CASSTHRQGVGQPQHF
TRBV5-3	few	TRBJ1-5	NA	TGTGCCAGAAGCTTGGTTGGCAAATCGAATGGCAATCAGCCCCAGCATTTT	CARSLVGKSNGNQPQHF
TRBV7-2	NA	TRBJ2-5	TRBD1	TGTGCCAGCAGCTGGAGGGCGGGACAGGGCCCCCGAACGCAAGAGACCCAGTACTTC	CASSWRAGQGPRTQETQYF
TRBV6-5	few	TRBJ2-7	NA	TGTGCCAGCAGTTACACTACCTCCTACGAGCAGTACTTC	CASSYTTSYEQYF
TRBV2	NA	TRBJ1-5	TRBD1	TGTGCCAGCAGTTCACAGGGGGGATCAGATCAGCCCCAGCATTTT	CASSSQGGSDQPQHF
TRBV5-1	NA	TRBJ2-7	NA	TGCGCCAGCAGCTTGGAACTGGGTGGGAGGGGGGCCTACGAGCAGTACTTC	CASSLELGGRGAYEQYF
TRBV7-8	NA	TRBJ1-2	NA	TGTGCCAGCAGCCCATGGCCGCGGATGGGAGGCAGGCAAGCTAACTATGGCTACACCTTC	CASSPWPRMGGRQANYGYTF
TRBV18	NA	TRBJ2-7	TRBD1	TGTGCCAGCTCACTGGACAGGTCCGAGCAGTACTTC	CASSLDRSEQYF
TRBV6-6	once	TRBJ2-6	TRBD1	TGTGCCAGCAGTAAGGGACAGGCTTCTGGGGCCAACGTCCTGACTTTC	CASSKGQASGANVLTF
TRBV10-3	NA	TRBJ2-2	NA	TGTGCCATCAGTCAGACAGGGAACACCGGGGAGCTGTTTTTT	CAISQTGNTGELFF
TRBV30	NA	TRBJ2-5	NA	TGTGCCTGGAGTGTTAGGGGGATTCGGGGGGAGACCCAGTACTTC	CAWSVRGIRGETQYF
TRBV19	NA	TRBJ2-7	NA	TGTGCCAGTAGTATATCTACATTCTACGAGCAGTACTTC	CASSISTFYEQYF
TRBV7-2	few	TRBJ1-1	NA	TGTGCCAGCAGCTTAGCAAGGGCGAACACTGAAGCTTTCTTT	CASSLARANTEAFF
TRBV27	few	TRBJ1-2	TRBD1	TGTGCCAGCAGTTCCGGACAGGGTTCCACGTTCTTC	CASSSGQGSTFF
TRBV11-2	NA	TRBJ1-6	TRBD1	TGTGCCAGCAGCACCCGGACAGGGGCAGGTTCACCCCTCCACTTT	CASSTRTGAGSPLHF
TRBV4-3	NA	TRBJ2-2	NA	TGCGCCAGCAGCCAAGTGACGTGGGGGACCGGGGAGCTGTTTTTT	CASSQVTWGTGELFF
TRBV4-3	NA	TRBJ2-1	TRBD1	TGCGCCAGCAGCCAGGGACAGACTAACTCCTACAATGAGCAGTTCTTC	CASSQGQTNSYNEQFF
TRBV7-2	NA	TRBJ1-1	NA	TGTGCCAGCAGCTTAGGGGCGGGAGGGTGGAGTGAAGCTTTCTTT	CASSLGAGGWSEAFF
TRBV14	NA	TRBJ2-5	NA	TGTGCCAGCAGCCAAGGGGCTACGGGGTGGAGGACCCAGTACTTC	CASSQGATGWRTQYF
TRBV6-6	NA	TRBJ2-4	NA	TGTGCCAGCAGTTACTCCCTAGCCAAAAACATTCAGTACTTC	CASSYSLAKNIQYF
TRBV7-2	NA	TRBJ1-6	NA	TGTGCCAGCAGCTTAGGGGAGAGGGGTTATAATTCACCCCTCCACTTT	CASSLGERGYNSPLHF